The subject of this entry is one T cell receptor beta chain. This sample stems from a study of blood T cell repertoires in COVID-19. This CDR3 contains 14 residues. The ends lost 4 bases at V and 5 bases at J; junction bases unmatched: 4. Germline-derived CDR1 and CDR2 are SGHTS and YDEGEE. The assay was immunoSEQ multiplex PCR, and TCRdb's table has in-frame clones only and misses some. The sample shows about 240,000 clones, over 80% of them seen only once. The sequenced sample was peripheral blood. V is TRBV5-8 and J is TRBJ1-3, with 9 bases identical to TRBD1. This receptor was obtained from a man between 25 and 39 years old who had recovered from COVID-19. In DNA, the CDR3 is TGTGCCAGCAGCCTGGACAGGGGCAGAAACACCATATATTTT. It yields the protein CASSLDRGRNTIYF.